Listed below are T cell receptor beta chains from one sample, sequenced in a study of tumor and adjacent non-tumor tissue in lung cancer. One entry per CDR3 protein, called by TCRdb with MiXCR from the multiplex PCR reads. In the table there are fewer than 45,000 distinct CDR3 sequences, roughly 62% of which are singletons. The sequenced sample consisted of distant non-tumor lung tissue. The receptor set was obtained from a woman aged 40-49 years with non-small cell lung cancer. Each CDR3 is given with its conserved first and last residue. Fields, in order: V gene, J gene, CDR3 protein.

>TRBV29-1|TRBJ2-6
CGVGIYGPSGANVLTF
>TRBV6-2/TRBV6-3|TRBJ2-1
CASSSGDWTVNEQFF
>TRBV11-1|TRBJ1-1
CASVLAGQRITEAFF
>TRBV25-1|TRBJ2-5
CAGSAHQETQYF
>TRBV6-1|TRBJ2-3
CASSAGLANTDTQYF
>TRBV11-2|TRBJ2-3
CTSCLVAGEADTQYF
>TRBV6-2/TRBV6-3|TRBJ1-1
CASSMYTEAFF
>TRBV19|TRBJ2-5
CASSTGLAGQETQYF
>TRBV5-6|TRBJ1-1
CASSLAGGNTEAFF
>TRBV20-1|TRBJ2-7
CSARTVTLDPCEQYF
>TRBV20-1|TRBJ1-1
CSAVRSNTEAFF
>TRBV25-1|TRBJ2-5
CASRSGQGGGYQETQYF
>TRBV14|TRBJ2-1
CASSQSLRARGEQFF